This T cell receptor beta chain was recorded in a study of blood T cell repertoires in COVID-19. Across the study: Both acute and convalescent COVID-19 samples were obtained from the United States, Italy and Spain. T cells, B-cell-depleted T cells, or PBMCs provided the cDNA or gDNA that served as material.

The CDR3 runs to 15 residues. V lost 0 bases to trimming and J lost 5 bases; unmatched junction nucleotides: 3. CDR1 is SGDLS and CDR2 is YYNGEE in the germline V gene. In the authors' methods: Reference gene primer amplification in the assay estimated nucleated cell counts. Clones were read by immunoSEQ multiplex PCR, and TCRdb kept only the in-frame ones, dropping some. V, J and clone size are those of that table, while D and trimming were read from the DNA. The sample lists over 75,000 clones, around four fifths occurring once. The sequencing input was peripheral blood. The chain employs TRBV9 and TRBJ1-1; 11 bases map to TRBD1. The sequence came from a human donor in a cohort sampled during active COVID-19. Here the CDR3 reads CASSVEGQGGTEAFF. As DNA, the CDR3 is TGTGCCAGCAGCGTAGAGGGACAGGGGGGAACTGAAGCTTTCTTT. The entire variable domain, with the rest obtained from reference TRBV9 and TRBJ1-1, is as follows: DSGVTQTPKHLITATGQRVTLRCSPRSGDLSVYWYQQSLDQGLQFLIQYYNGEERAKGNILERFSAQQFPDLHSELNLSSLELGDSALYFCASSVEGQGGTEAFFGQGTRLTVV.